Sequencing of this T cell receptor beta chain was carried out in a study of OX40 agonist ivuxolimab in advanced cancers. V dropped 2 bases and J dropped 5 bases, with 9 bases sitting between them. The CDR3 totals 13 residues. The germline V gene encodes CDR1 MNHEY and CDR2 SMNVEV (reference sequence). This clone was picked up one time. As yet, its antigen is unknown. General study findings and limits: By week 6 at 0.1 to 3.0 mg/kg, blood CD4+ and CD8+ T cells had expanded clonally.

Method: immunoSEQ multiplex PCR; TCRdb's copy keeps in-frame clones and lacks some. Among more than 80,000 clones listed, 94% were seen once. Here the sequenced sample was CD4+ or CD8+ T cells sorted from blood, taken in a trial of the OX40 agonist ivuxolimab. This TCR was recovered from an adult with an advanced solid tumor such as melanoma, head and neck, liver or kidney cancer. The chain links TRBV27 to TRBJ1-1; no clear D gene. CDR3 sequence: CASSLRDWTEAFF. The CDR3 region has the DNA TGTGCCAGCAGTTTAAGGGATTGGACTGAAGCTTTCTTT.